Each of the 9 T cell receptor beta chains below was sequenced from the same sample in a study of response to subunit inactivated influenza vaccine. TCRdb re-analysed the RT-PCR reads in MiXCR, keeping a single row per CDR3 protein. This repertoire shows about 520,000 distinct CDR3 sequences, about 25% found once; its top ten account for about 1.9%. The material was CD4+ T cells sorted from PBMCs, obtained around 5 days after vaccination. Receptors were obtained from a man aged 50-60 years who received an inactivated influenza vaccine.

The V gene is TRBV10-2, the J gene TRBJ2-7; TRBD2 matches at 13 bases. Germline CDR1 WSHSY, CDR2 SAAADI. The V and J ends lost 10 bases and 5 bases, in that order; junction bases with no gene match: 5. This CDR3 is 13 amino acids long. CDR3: CATRTSGGDEQYF. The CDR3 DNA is TGCGCCACCCGGACTAGCGGGGGTGACGAGCAGTACTTC.

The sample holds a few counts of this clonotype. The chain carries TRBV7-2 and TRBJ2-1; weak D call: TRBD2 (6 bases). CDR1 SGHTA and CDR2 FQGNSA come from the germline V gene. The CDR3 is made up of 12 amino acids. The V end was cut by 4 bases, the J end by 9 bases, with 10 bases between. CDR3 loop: CASSSRAGEQFF. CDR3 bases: TGTGCCAGCAGCTCCAGAGCGGGTGAGCAGTTCTTC.

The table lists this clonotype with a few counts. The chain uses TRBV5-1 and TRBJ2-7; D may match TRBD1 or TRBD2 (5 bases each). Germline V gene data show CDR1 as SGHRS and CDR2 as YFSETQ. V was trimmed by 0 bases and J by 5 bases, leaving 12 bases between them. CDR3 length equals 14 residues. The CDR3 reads CASSLDGRDHEQYF. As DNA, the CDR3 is TGCGCCAGCAGCTTGGACGGCAGGGACCACGAGCAGTACTTC.

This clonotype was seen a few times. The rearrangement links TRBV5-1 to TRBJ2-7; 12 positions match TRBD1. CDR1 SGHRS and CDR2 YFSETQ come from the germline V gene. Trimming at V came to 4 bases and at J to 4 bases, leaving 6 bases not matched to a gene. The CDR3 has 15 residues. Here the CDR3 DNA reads TGCGCCAGCAGCAACCCGGGACAGGGGGCATACGAGCAGTACTTC. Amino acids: CASSNPGQGAYEQYF.

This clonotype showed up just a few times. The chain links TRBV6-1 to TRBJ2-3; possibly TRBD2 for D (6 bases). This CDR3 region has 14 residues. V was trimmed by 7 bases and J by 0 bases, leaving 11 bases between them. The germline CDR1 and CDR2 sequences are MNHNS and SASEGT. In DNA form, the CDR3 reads TGTGCCAGCACCAGGGACTCTAGCACAGATACGCAGTATTTT. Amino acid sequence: CASTRDSSTDTQYF.

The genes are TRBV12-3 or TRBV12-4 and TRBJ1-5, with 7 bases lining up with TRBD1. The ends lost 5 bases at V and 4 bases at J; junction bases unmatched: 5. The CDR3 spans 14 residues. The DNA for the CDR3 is TGTGCCAGCAGTAACGACAGGGATAATCAGCCCCAGCATTTT. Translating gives CASSNDRDNQPQHF.

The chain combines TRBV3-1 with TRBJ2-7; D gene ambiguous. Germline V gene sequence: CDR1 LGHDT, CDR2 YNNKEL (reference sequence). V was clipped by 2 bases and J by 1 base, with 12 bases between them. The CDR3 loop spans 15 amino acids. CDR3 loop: CASSQLSSKSYEQYF. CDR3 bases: TGTGCCAGCAGCCAATTAAGTTCCAAGTCCTACGAGCAGTACTTC.

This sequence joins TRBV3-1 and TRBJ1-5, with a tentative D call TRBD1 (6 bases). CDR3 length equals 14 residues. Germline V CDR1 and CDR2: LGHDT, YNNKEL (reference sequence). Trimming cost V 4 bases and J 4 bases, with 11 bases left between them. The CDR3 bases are TGTGCCAGCAGCCTTACGGACAGAAATCAGCCCCAGCATTTT. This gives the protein CASSLTDRNQPQHF.

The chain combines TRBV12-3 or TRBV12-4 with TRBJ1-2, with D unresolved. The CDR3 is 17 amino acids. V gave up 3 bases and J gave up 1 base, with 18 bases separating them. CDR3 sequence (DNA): TGTGCCAGCAGTTTTGGGCGAGGACGGGTTAATAACTATGGCTACACCTTC. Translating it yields CASSFGRGRVNNYGYTF.